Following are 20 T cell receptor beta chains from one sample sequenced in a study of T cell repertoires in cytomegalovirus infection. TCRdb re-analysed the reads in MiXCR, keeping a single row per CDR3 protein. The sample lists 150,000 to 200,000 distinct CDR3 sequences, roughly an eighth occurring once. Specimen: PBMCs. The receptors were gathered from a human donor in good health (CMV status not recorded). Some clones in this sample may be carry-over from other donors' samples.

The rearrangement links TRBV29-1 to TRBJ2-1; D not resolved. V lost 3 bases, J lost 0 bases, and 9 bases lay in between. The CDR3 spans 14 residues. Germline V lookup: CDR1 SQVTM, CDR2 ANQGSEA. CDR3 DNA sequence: TGCAGCGTTGAGCGCTCCAGCTCCTACAATGAGCAGTTCTTC. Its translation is CSVERSSSYNEQFF.

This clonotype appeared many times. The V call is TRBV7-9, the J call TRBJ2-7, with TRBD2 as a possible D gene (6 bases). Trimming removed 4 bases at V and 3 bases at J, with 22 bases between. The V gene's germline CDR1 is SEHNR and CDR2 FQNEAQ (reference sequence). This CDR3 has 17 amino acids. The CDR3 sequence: CASSSLPPGRRGYEQYF. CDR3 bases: TGTGCCAGCAGCTCTTTACCCCCGGGACGGAGGGGCTACGAGCAGTACTTC.

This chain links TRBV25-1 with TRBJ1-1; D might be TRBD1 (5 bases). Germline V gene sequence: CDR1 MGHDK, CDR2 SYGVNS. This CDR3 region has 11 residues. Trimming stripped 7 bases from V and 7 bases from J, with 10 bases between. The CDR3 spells CASIIGVEAFF. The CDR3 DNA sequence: TGTGCCAGCATCATAGGGGTTGAAGCTTTCTTT.

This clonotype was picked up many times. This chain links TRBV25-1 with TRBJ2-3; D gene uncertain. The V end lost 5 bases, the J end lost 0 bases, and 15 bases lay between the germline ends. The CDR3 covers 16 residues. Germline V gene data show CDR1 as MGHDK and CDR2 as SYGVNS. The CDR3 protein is CASSSGRTTSTDTQYF. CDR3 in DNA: TGTGCCAGCAGTTCTGGACGCACGACTAGCACAGATACGCAGTATTTT.

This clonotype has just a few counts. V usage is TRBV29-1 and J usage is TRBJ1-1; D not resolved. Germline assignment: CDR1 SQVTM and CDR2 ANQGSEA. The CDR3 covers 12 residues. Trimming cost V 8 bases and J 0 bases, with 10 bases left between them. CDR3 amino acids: CSPEGVNTEAFF. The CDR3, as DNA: TGCAGCCCCGAGGGCGTGAACACTGAAGCTTTCTTT.

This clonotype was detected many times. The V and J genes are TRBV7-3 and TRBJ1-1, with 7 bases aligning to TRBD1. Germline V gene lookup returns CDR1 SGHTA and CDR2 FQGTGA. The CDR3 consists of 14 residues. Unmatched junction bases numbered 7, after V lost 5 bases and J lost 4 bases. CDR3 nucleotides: TGTGCCAGCAGCGAAGGGGCAGGGGGCACTGAAGCTTTCTTT. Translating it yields CASSEGAGGTEAFF.

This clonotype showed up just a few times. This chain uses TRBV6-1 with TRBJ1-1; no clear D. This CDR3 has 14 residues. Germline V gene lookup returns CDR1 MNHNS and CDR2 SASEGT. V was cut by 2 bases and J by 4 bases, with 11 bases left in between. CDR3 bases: TGTGCCAGCAGTGAACCGGGTATCGTCACTGAAGCTTTCTTT. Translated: CASSEPGIVTEAFF.

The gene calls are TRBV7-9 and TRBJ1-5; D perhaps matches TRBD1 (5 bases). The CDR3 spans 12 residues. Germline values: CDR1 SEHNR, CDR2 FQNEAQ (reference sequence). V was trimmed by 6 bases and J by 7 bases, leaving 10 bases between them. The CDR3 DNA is TGTGCCAGCAGATCCGGGACCCAGCCCCAGCATTTT. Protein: CASRSGTQPQHF.

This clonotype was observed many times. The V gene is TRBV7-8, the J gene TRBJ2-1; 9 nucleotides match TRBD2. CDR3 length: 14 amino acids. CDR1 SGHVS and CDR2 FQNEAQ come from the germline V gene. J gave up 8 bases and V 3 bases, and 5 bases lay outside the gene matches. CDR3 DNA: TGTGCCAGCAGCTTTGCGGGAGGGGCCGATGAGCAGTTCTTC. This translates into CASSFAGGADEQFF.

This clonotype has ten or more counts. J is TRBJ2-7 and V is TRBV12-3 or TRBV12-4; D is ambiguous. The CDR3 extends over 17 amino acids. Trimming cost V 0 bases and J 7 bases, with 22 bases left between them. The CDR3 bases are TGTGCCAGCAGTTTAGCCGCCGAAGGGTTCTTTACTAAGGAGCAGTACTTC. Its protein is CASSLAAEGFFTKEQYF.

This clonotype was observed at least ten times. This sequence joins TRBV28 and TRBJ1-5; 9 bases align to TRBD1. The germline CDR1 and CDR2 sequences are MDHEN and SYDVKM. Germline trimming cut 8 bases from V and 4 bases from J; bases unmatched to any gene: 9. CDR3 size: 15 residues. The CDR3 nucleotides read TGTGCCAGCCACTCGGGGACAGGGAGTAATCAGCCCCAGCATTTT. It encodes CASHSGTGSNQPQHF.

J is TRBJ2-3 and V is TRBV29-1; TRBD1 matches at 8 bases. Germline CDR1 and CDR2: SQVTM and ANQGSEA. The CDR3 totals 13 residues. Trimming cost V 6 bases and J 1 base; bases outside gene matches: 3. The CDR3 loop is CSVQTGGTDTQYF. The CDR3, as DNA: TGCAGCGTCCAGACAGGGGGCACAGATACGCAGTATTTT.

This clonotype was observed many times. CDR3 in DNA: TGCGCCAGCAGTCCGACGGCGGGGCATGGCTACACCTTC. Translating gives CASSPTAGHGYTF. V usage is TRBV10-2 and J usage is TRBJ1-2; TRBD1 is a possible D gene (5 bases). V was trimmed by 5 bases and J by 6 bases, leaving 13 bases between them. This CDR3 contains 13 residues. Per germline, CDR1 WSHSY and CDR2 SAAADI.

Written as DNA, the CDR3 is TGTGCCAGCAGCTATGACTGGAGCTCCTACAATGAGCAGTTCTTC. This codes for CASSYDWSSYNEQFF. This chain uses TRBV6-5 with TRBJ2-1; D not certain. The length of the CDR3 is 15 residues. Trimming took 6 bases from V and 0 from J, leaving 12 bases between them. The germline V gene has CDR1 MNHEY and CDR2 SVGAGI.

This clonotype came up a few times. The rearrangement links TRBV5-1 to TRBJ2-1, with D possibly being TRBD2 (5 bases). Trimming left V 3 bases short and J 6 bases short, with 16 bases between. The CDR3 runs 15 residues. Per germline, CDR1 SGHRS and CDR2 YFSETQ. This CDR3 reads CASSSGTLTGNEQFF. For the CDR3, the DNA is TGCGCCAGCAGCTCGGGAACTTTAACGGGCAATGAGCAGTTCTTC.

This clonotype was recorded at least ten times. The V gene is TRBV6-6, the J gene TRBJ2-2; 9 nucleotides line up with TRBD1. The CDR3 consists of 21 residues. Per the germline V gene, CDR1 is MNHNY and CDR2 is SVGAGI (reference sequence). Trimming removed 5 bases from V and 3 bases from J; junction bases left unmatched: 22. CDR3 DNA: TGTGCCAGCAGTAGTACTGGACGGGGACAGGGAATTTGGGTAGACACCGGGGAGCTGTTTTTT. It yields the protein CASSSTGRGQGIWVDTGELFF.

CDR3 amino acids: CAISEPRTGNEKLFF. In DNA, the CDR3 is TGTGCCATCAGTGAACCCCGGACGGGAAATGAAAAACTGTTTTTT. The genes are TRBV10-3 and TRBJ1-4, with D unresolved. Germline CDR1 reads ENHRY; CDR2 reads SYGVKD. The CDR3 length is 15 residues. V lost 3 bases and J 5 bases, leaving 13 bases between the germline ends.

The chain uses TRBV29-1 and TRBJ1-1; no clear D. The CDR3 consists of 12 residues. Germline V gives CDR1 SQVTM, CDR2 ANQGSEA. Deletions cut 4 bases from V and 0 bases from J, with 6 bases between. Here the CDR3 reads CSVAALNTEAFF. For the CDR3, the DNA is TGCAGCGTTGCGGCATTGAACACTGAAGCTTTCTTT.

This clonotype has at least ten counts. This CDR3 is CASSLRAGEEGNEQFF. In DNA, the CDR3 is TGTGCCAGCAGCTTAAGGGCGGGAGAGGAGGGGAATGAGCAGTTCTTC. The chain uses TRBV7-2 and TRBJ2-1, with 7 nucleotides matching TRBD2. The ends lost 2 bases at V and 7 bases at J; junction bases unmatched: 11. Per the germline V gene, CDR1 is SGHTA and CDR2 is FQGNSA. This CDR3 is 16 amino acids long. Filled out from reference TRBV7-2 and TRBJ2-1, the complete variable domain reads GAGVSQSPSNKVTEKGKDVELRCDPISGHTALYWYRQSLGQGLEFLIYFQGNSAPDKSGLPSDRFSAERTGGSVSTLTIQRTQQEDSAVYLCASSLRAGEEGNEQFFGPGTRLTVL.

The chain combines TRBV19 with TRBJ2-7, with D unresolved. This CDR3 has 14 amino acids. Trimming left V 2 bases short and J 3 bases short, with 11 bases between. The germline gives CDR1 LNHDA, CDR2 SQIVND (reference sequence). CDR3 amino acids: CASSIRATNYEQYF. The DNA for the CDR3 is TGTGCCAGTAGTATACGGGCCACCAACTACGAGCAGTACTTC.